The 27 T cell receptor beta chains below all came from one sample that was sequenced in a study of blood T cell repertoires in COVID-19. Some clones are missing from TCRdb's copy, which holds only in-frame ones; the method was immunoSEQ multiplex PCR. The table lists 200,000 to 300,000 clones, 80% to 90% of them singletons. Sequenced material: peripheral blood. These receptors came from an elderly woman with COVID-19, enrolled during active disease.

CDR3 bases: TGTGCCAGTAGCAACCCCGGGACAGGTACCTACGAGCAGTACTTC. It translates to CASSNPGTGTYEQYF. The rearrangement uses TRBV19 and TRBJ2-7, with 8 bases lining up with TRBD1. V shed 6 bases and J 2 bases; nucleotides not matched to a gene: 9. The CDR3 is made up of 15 amino acids. The germline gives CDR1 LNHDA, CDR2 SQIVND (reference sequence).

The rearrangement uses TRBV27 and TRBJ2-5; the match to TRBD2 covers 9 bases. The CDR3 runs to 14 residues. J was trimmed by 5 bases and V by 3 bases; bases with no gene match: 4. Germline assignment: CDR1 MNHEY and CDR2 SMNVEV (reference sequence). The CDR3 region is CASSLAGGRETQYF. CDR3 in DNA: TGTGCCAGCAGTTTGGCGGGGGGGAGGGAGACCCAGTACTTC.

This clone was seen a handful of times. The chain employs TRBV3-1 (or the pseudogene TRBV3-2) and TRBJ1-2, with 8 bases aligning to TRBD1. CDR1 is LGHDT and CDR2 is YNNKEL in the germline V gene (reference sequence). There are 16 residues in the CDR3. Trimming cost V 0 bases and J 8 bases; bases outside gene matches: 11. The CDR3 sequence: CASSQELGQGMRGYTF. The CDR3 DNA reads TGTGCCAGCAGCCAAGAGTTAGGACAGGGAATGAGGGGCTACACCTTC.

This clone was observed a single time. The V and J genes are TRBV19 and TRBJ1-1, with TRBD1 identical over 11 bases. CDR1 is LNHDA and CDR2 is SQIVND in the germline V gene (reference sequence). CDR3 length equals 16 residues. With 6 bases clipped from V and 0 bases from J, the junction kept 6 bases outside the gene matches. The chain's CDR3 is CASRGGQGAVNTEAFF. The CDR3 coding sequence is TGTGCCAGTAGGGGTGGACAGGGGGCGGTGAACACTGAAGCTTTCTTT.

The chain couples TRBV5-1 to TRBJ2-1; D is uncertain. V lost 4 bases and J lost 7, with 12 bases in between. The CDR3 has 13 amino acids. Germline V gene lookup returns CDR1 SGHRS and CDR2 YFSETQ. Here the CDR3 DNA reads TGCGCCAGCAGCCCTAGGTCCCTGAATGAGCAGTTCTTC. As protein: CASSPRSLNEQFF.

The gene calls are TRBV19 and TRBJ2-1; 9 bases line up with TRBD2. V was pared by 5 bases and J by 8 bases, with 13 bases of the junction left unmatched. CDR1 and CDR2 from the germline V gene are LNHDA and SQIVND (reference sequence). The CDR3 is 16 residues long. CDR3 residues: CASSDVSAGGPHEQFF. As DNA, the CDR3 is TGTGCCAGTAGTGATGTGTCTGCGGGGGGGCCCCATGAGCAGTTCTTC. Full variable domain (outside the CDR3, taken from reference TRBV19 and TRBJ2-1): DGGITQSPKYLFRKEGQNVTLSCEQNLNHDAMYWYRQDPGQGLRLIYYSQIVNDFQKGDIAEGYSVSREKKESFPLTVTSAQKNPTAFYLCASSDVSAGGPHEQFFGPGTRLTVL.

The chain uses TRBV7-9 and TRBJ1-6; maybe TRBD1 (5 bases). Deletions cut 2 bases from V and 9 bases from J, with 8 bases between. CDR3 length: 13 amino acids. CDR1 is SEHNR, CDR2 FQNEAQ, per germline (reference sequence). CDR3 in amino acids: CASSLQDTSPLHF. DNA of the CDR3: TGTGCCAGCAGCTTACAGGACACTTCACCCCTCCACTTT.

The V and J genes are TRBV7-8 and TRBJ2-7, with a possible D match to TRBD1 (5 bases). Germline CDR1 reads SGHVS; CDR2 reads FQNEAQ. The CDR3 loop spans 13 amino acids. V was clipped by 6 bases and J by 5 bases, with 14 bases between them. CDR3 nucleotides: TGTGCCAGCAGATCGGACATGAACCACGAGCAGTACTTC. Protein: CASRSDMNHEQYF.

The chain uses TRBV5-5 and TRBJ2-1; D unclear. V lost 4 bases, J lost 10 bases, and 12 bases lay in between. The CDR3 runs to 12 residues. The germline CDR1 and CDR2 sequences are SGHKS and YYEKEE (reference sequence). The DNA of the CDR3 is TGTGCCAGCAGCCCGATCACAGAAGAGCAGTTCTTC. Its protein product is CASSPITEEQFF.

This sequence joins TRBV6-1 and TRBJ2-3; 8 bases agree with TRBD1. Germline V gives CDR1 MNHNS, CDR2 SASEGT. The CDR3 totals 14 residues. V lost 1 base to trimming and J lost 7 bases; unmatched junction nucleotides: 4. The DNA for the CDR3 is TGTGCCAGCAGTGAAGGGACAGGGAAGAATACGCAGTATTTT. Amino acid sequence: CASSEGTGKNTQYF.

This chain joins TRBV9 and TRBJ2-1; D perhaps matches TRBD2 (5 bases). The germline CDR1 and CDR2 sequences are SGDLS and YYNGEE. V was clipped by 0 bases and J by 2 bases, with 12 bases between them. The CDR3 has 16 residues. Written as DNA, the CDR3 is TGTGCCAGCAGCGTAGAAGTGGGAGAGCCCTACAATGAGCAGTTCTTC. Protein product: CASSVEVGEPYNEQFF. The complete variable domain, with remaining parts taken from reference TRBV9 and TRBJ2-1, reads DSGVTQTPKHLITATGQRVTLRCSPRSGDLSVYWYQQSLDQGLQFLIQYYNGEERAKGNILERFSAQQFPDLHSELNLSSLELGDSALYFCASSVEVGEPYNEQFFGPGTRLTVL.

The chain is built from TRBV5-6 and TRBJ2-7; 9 nucleotides align to TRBD1. Germline V gene sequence: CDR1 SGHDT, CDR2 YYEEEE. The CDR3 spans 16 residues. After removal of 1 base from V and 3 bases from J, the junction contained 8 bases not matched to a gene. Written as DNA, the CDR3 is TGTGCCAGCAGCTTGCTCGGGACAGGGTTAGGCTACGAGCAGTACTTC. This translates into CASSLLGTGLGYEQYF.

This clone was detected a few times. The chain carries TRBV10-3 and TRBJ1-1; the D gene is possibly TRBD1 (5 bases). Trimming removed 3 bases at V and 10 bases at J, with 15 bases between. CDR3 length equals 13 residues. Germline V CDR1 and CDR2: ENHRY, SYGVKD. As DNA, the CDR3 is TGTGCCATCAGTGACACAAACATGGGGCTAGCTTTCTTT. It is translated as CAISDTNMGLAFF.

J is TRBJ2-3 and V is TRBV6-5; TRBD2 might be the D (6 bases). The germline V gene has CDR1 MNHEY and CDR2 SVGAGI. The CDR3 length is 13 residues. Trimming left V 6 bases short and J 6 bases short, with 13 bases between. The CDR3 sequence: CASRTSGEDTQYF. CDR3 in DNA: TGTGCCAGCAGGACGTCGGGGGAGGATACGCAGTATTTT.

The V gene is TRBV30, the J gene TRBJ1-1, with D perhaps matching TRBD1 (5 bases). The CDR3 is made up of 14 amino acids. CDR1 and CDR2 from the germline V gene are GTSNPN and SVGIG (reference sequence). Trimming removed 0 bases from V and 1 base from J, with 9 bases in between. The CDR3 DNA sequence: TGTGCCTGGAGTGTAAGACAGACGAACACTGAAGCTTTCTTT. Amino acids: CAWSVRQTNTEAFF.

This clone was detected only a few times. The chain couples TRBV3-1 (or the pseudogene TRBV3-2) to TRBJ2-3, with a weak D call TRBD1 (5 bases). Germline V gene data show CDR1 as LGHDT and CDR2 as YNNKEL (reference sequence). The ends were cut back, 3 bases at V and 2 bases at J, with 6 bases in the middle. The CDR3 contains 13 residues. The CDR3 sequence is CASSHRDTDTQYF. The CDR3 nucleotides are TGTGCCAGCAGCCACAGGGACACAGATACGCAGTATTTT.

This clone occurred a few times. This sequence joins TRBV10-3 and TRBJ2-7; TRBD1 might be the D (5 bases). The V and J ends lost 0 bases and 4 bases respectively, with 16 bases between them. The CDR3 runs to 16 residues. Germline CDR1 ENHRY, CDR2 SYGVKD. CDR3 nucleotide sequence: TGTGCCATCAGTGAGTCGCGGCAGGGAAAGTGGTACGAGCAGTACTTC. Translation gives CAISESRQGKWYEQYF.

The sample holds one count of this clone. V gene TRBV12-5 combines with J gene TRBJ2-5, with D perhaps TRBD1 (8 bases). Germline loops: CDR1 LGHNT, CDR2 FRNRAP. The CDR3 totals 15 residues. V lost 6 bases and J lost 7, with 21 bases in between. CDR3 loop: CASGPWGGQEGTQYF. The CDR3 DNA reads TGTGCTAGTGGCCCTTGGGGGGGACAGGAAGGGACCCAGTACTTC.

The genes are TRBV10-3 and TRBJ1-2, with D tentatively TRBD1 (6 bases). Between the trimmed V and J ends, which lost 5 bases and 5 bases, there was a span of 12 bases. This CDR3 spans 13 amino acids. From germline, CDR1 is ENHRY and CDR2 SYGVKD. CDR3 in DNA: TGTGCCATCAGTACATCAGGGGCATATGGCTACACCTTC. It codes for CAISTSGAYGYTF.

The chain couples TRBV5-1 to TRBJ2-2; D is perhaps TRBD2 (5 bases). CDR3 size: 14 residues. With 1 base removed from V and 6 bases from J, the gap between germline ends came to 10 bases. Germline V gene data show CDR1 as SGHRS and CDR2 as YFSETQ. The CDR3 DNA reads TGCGCCAGCAGCTTGTTGGAGGTTCCCGGGGAGCTGTTTTTT. This encodes CASSLLEVPGELFF.

The chain joins TRBV29-1 to TRBJ2-5; maybe TRBD2 (5 bases). The germline V gene encodes CDR1 SQVTM and CDR2 ANQGSEA. V lost 4 bases and J 6 bases, leaving 9 bases between the germline ends. This CDR3 is 11 amino acids long. CDR3 protein: CSVVTRKTQYF. CDR3 DNA: TGCAGCGTTGTTACTAGAAAGACCCAGTACTTC.

The chain couples TRBV19 to TRBJ1-5; TRBD1 agrees at 11 bases. Trimming removed 5 bases from V and 2 bases from J; junction bases left unmatched: 2. CDR3 length equals 15 residues. CDR1 is LNHDA and CDR2 is SQIVND in the germline V gene (reference sequence). CDR3 in DNA: TGTGCCAGTAGTGCGGGACAGGGGGGCAATCAGCCCCAGCATTTT. Amino acids: CASSAGQGGNQPQHF.

This chain connects TRBV7-3 to TRBJ2-1; 9 bases are a match to TRBD2. Germline V lookup: CDR1 SGHTA, CDR2 FQGTGA. CDR3 size: 15 residues. Unmatched junction bases numbered 3, after V lost 3 bases and J lost 3 bases. The CDR3 nucleotides are TGTGCCAGCAGCTTGGCTAGCGGGGTCTACAATGAGCAGTTCTTC. Protein sequence: CASSLASGVYNEQFF. The variable domain in full, with the rest retrieved from reference TRBV7-3 and TRBJ2-1, is GAGVSQTPSNKVTEKGKYVELRCDPISGHTALYWYRQSLGQGPEFLIYFQGTGAADDSGLPNDRFFAVRPEGSVSTLKIQRTERGDSAVYLCASSLASGVYNEQFFGPGTRLTVL.

The chain is built from TRBV6-6 and TRBJ1-1; D is ambiguous. The CDR3 consists of 17 residues. V was shortened by 5 bases and J by 1 base, with 20 bases between the two germline ends. The germline CDR1 and CDR2 sequences are MNHNY and SVGAGI (reference sequence). The CDR3 sequence: CASSPSTKAAPNTEAFF. The CDR3 DNA is TGTGCCAGCAGTCCCAGTACAAAAGCGGCTCCGAACACTGAAGCTTTCTTT.

This sequence joins TRBV19 and TRBJ2-3; TRBD2 agrees at 7 bases. CDR1 LNHDA and CDR2 SQIVND come from the germline V gene (reference sequence). Trimming took 7 bases from V and 2 from J; bases not matched to a gene: 6. CDR3 length: 14 residues. The CDR3 region has the DNA TGTGCCAGTAATGAGGGAGGGTACACAGATACGCAGTATTTT. Translating gives CASNEGGYTDTQYF.

This clone has just one count. This rearrangement joins TRBV2 to TRBJ1-4, with a tentative D call TRBD1 (5 bases). The germline V gene encodes CDR1 SNHLY and CDR2 FYNNEI. The length of the CDR3 is 16 residues. V lost 8 bases and J 8 bases, leaving 24 bases between the germline ends. This CDR3 is CASRPNPGPVREKLFF. CDR3 bases: TGTGCCAGCCGGCCAAACCCAGGGCCCGTTAGAGAAAAACTGTTTTTT.

The V gene is TRBV7-8, the J gene TRBJ2-7; the D gene is possibly TRBD2 (5 bases). Germline V lookup: CDR1 SGHVS, CDR2 FQNEAQ. This CDR3 comprises 13 residues. Trimming left V 6 bases short and J 3 bases short, with 12 bases between. The DNA of the CDR3 is TGTGCCAGCAGTTCCGGACTTTACTACGAGCAGTACTTC. Translating it yields CASSSGLYYEQYF. Complete variable domain (other parts from reference TRBV7-8 and TRBJ2-7): GAGVSQSPRYKVAKRGQDVALRCDPISGHVSLFWYQQALGQGPEFLTYFQNEAQLDKSGLPSDRFFAERPEGSVSTLKIQRTQQEDSAVYLCASSSGLYYEQYFGPGTRLTVT.